Below, one T cell receptor beta chain is given with its context. What antigen it recognizes has not been identified. It has no much larger one-base neighbor in the sample; base qualities were not kept. In the paper's terms, the treatment or condition label means: live attenuated yellow fever vaccine strain. At every blood-draw timepoint, two biological replicates of bulk PBMCs were collected. PBMCs were isolated from peripheral blood using a standard Ficoll-Paque protocol. TriZol was used to extract RNA from bulk PBMCs, from CD4 and CD8 fractions, and from dextramer-positive and dextramer-negative fractions. TCR cDNA was synthesized by 5'RACE template switching, through which a universal primer site and unique molecular identifiers were introduced. Priming of cDNA synthesis was performed from both the TCR alpha and TCR beta constant segments. Two PCR steps were used to amplify libraries, with sample barcodes and sequencing adapters being added in the second step. Sequencing of the libraries was done on either Illumina HiSeq 2500 (2x100 bp) or NovaSeq (2x150 bp). The authors' pipeline ran thus. MIGEC was used to demultiplex reads and collapse the reads into UMI consensus sequences, and MiXCR was used for V(D)J alignment. Vaccine-responding clonotypes were defined with edgeR using replicate PBMC samples, requiring FDR below 0.01 and a log2 fold change above 5 up to day 15. CD4 or CD8 identity was assigned to each bulk clonotype according to whether the clonotype was present at higher abundance in the sequenced CD4 repertoire or the sequenced CD8 repertoire. TCRdb itself trimmed the public reads at Q25 with fastp, ran MiXCR and retained productive beta chains. Records with the same CDR3 protein are collapsed into one entry carrying the most frequent genes and DNA. The V and J calls and clone size are TCRdb's, not the authors'. The sample yields around 400,000 distinct CDR3 sequences; approximately 10% were counted once. Jointly, the top ten make up 18% of the sample.

The sample is drawn from a study of T cells after yellow fever vaccination (dated by TCRdb to the late 2010s). Describing the broader study: Libraries from fractions with low cell numbers were prepared with the SMART-Seq v4 Ultra Low Input RNA kit. To track T-cell clones before and after primary and booster YFV17D yellow fever vaccination, bulk TCR alpha and beta repertoires were sequenced longitudinally. Blood was collected at multiple timepoints before and after primary and secondary immunization, and bulk PBMC replicates and cell subsets were isolated. Two healthy male donors, one aged 18 to 30 and one aged 30 to 40 years, were included in the cohort.

The CDR3 numbers 15 residues from cysteine through phenylalanine. The read is trimmed to its CDR3 DNA, 45 bases read in frame from base 1. Trimming takes 6 bases off V and 2 bases off J; junction bases not matched to a gene: 9. Based on the germline V gene, the CDR1 and CDR2 sequences are SGHTA and FQGNSA. Study-wide findings and limitations: Compared with the primary T-cell response, the secondary T-cell response was faster but weaker, reaching its peak on day 5 rather than on day 15. A small fraction of clonotypes showed up in both the CD4 and CD8 compartments, probably as a result of convergent recombination. After the booster, most of the clones that had expanded following primary vaccination were detected again (almost 98% of CD4 and around 87% of CD8), which suggests that memory was broadly maintained. Because only two donors were included in the study, the extent to which the findings can be generalized is limited. Because abundant contaminating clonotypes from the bulk population could be contained in FACS-sorted repertoires, computational filtering was required.

The clonotype comes from a man aged 18 to 30 who received the YFV17D yellow fever vaccine. The sequences come from PBMCs, collected on the day of the first yellow fever vaccination. The chain was built from TRBV7-2 and TRBJ2-7, with TRBD2 identical over 8 junction bases. The CDR3 reads as follows: CASRQRGWGPYEQYF. The nucleotides are TGTGCCAGCAGGCAGCGGGGGTGGGGGCCCTACGAGCAGTACTTC.